The rows below give T cell receptor beta chains drawn from one sample of a study of T and B cells in COVID-19 patients. Each CDR3 protein gets one entry after TCRdb re-called the multiplex PCR reads with MiXCR. Altogether some 13,000 distinct CDR3 sequences are present, roughly 27% being singletons, with the ten largest covering roughly 4%. The sequenced sample was blood. These receptors originate from a human donor who had recovered from COVID-19. Each CDR3 is given without its conserved first and last residue. Each record gives: V gene, J gene, CDR3 protein.

TRBV5-4,TRBJ1-1,ASSFSLGTVNTEAF
TRBV6-5,TRBJ2-3,ASSYSGLVEDTQY
TRBV5-4,TRBJ1-5,ASSFQGEPQH
TRBV6-4,TRBJ2-1,ASSEGGGYNEQF
TRBV6-1,TRBJ1-3,ASSVLGTESGNTIY
TRBV6-1,TRBJ2-6,ASIKGSTLGGANVLT
TRBV11-2,TRBJ2-1,ASSLNAGQSSYNEQF
TRBV5-5,TRBJ2-3,ASSLVPASTDTQY
TRBV5-1,TRBJ2-7,ASSLDAGTGGKY
TRBV19,TRBJ1-6,ASSIVRTNFDSPLH
TRBV19,TRBJ2-2,ATKAGSENTGELF
TRBV27,TRBJ1-1,ASSWIRYGRVTEAF
TRBV5-6,TRBJ2-2,VSSLGPGELF
TRBV6-5,TRBJ2-7,ASSERFGDYEQY
TRBV12-3/TRBV12-4,TRBJ1-2,ASSLSKWRRVSNYGYT
TRBV6-5,TRBJ1-5,ASSYVVGQPQH
TRBV6-5,TRBJ1-1,ASRRPDQTEAF
TRBV5-6,TRBJ2-7,ASSWVIGAYEQY
TRBV27,TRBJ1-1,ASSAGGVYTEAF
TRBV27,TRBJ2-5,ASSRDGIAETQY
TRBV19,TRBJ1-1,ASSIDPTWNTEAF
TRBV27,TRBJ2-7,ASSFYGQGPYEQY
TRBV20-1,TRBJ1-6,SAREEGTGAGSPLH
TRBV4-2,TRBJ2-7,ASSQDRVAPYEQY
TRBV12-3/TRBV12-4,TRBJ2-7,ASSFSSWDPEAYEQY
TRBV29-1,TRBJ2-1,SVGLAGNEQF
TRBV5-1,TRBJ1-1,ASSPRGNAEAF
TRBV6-2/TRBV6-3,TRBJ2-2,ASSYGDFESGELF
TRBV30,TRBJ2-7,AWSGGGYEQY
TRBV6-5,TRBJ2-2,ASSPRDINTGELF
TRBV6-6,TRBJ1-1,ASRTTEVEKAF
TRBV20-1,TRBJ2-2,SASGQGREGTGELF
TRBV7-2,TRBJ1-2,ASSLGLGSGIGGYT
TRBV6-6,TRBJ2-2,ASRPSGLNTNTGELF
TRBV19,TRBJ2-4,ASSVQRKNIQY
TRBV12-3/TRBV12-4,TRBJ2-2,ASSLAQQAGGWTGELF
TRBV6-1,TRBJ2-5,ASSEGSSGGSSETQY
TRBV20-1,TRBJ2-3,SAPSRTLGTDTQY
TRBV5-4,TRBJ1-5,ASSRQGGGNQPQH
TRBV27,TRBJ2-6,ASSLRGSGANVLT
TRBV5-1,TRBJ2-1,ASSPRVAPNEQF
TRBV27,TRBJ2-1,ASRPGTGGRGEQF
TRBV6-5,TRBJ1-1,ASSLDRGPTEAF
TRBV4-2,TRBJ2-1,ASSQVSLAGGSGSEQF
TRBV12-3/TRBV12-4,TRBJ2-1,ASSSSAGVSYNEQF
TRBV18,TRBJ1-2,ASSPRGQLDGYT
TRBV12-3/TRBV12-4,TRBJ2-1,ASRMSGRAYNEQF
TRBV12-3/TRBV12-4,TRBJ2-7,ASSLKGGYEQY
TRBV28,TRBJ2-1,ASSVMNEQF
TRBV5-1,TRBJ2-7,ASSSQTDRASEQY
TRBV6-1,TRBJ2-3,ASSDRFYSTTDTQY
TRBV24-1,TRBJ2-2,ATSDYRGGTGELF
TRBV20-1,TRBJ2-3,SAPRFTDTQY
TRBV6-5,TRBJ1-2,ATKGLRDRGNYGYT